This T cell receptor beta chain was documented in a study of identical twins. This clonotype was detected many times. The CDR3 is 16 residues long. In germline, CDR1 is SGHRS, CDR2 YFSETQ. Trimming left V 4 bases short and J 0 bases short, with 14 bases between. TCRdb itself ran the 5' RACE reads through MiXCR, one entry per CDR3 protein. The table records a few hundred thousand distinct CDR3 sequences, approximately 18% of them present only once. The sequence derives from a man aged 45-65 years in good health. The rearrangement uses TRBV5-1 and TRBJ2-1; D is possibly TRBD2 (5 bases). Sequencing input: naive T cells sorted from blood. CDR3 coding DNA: TGCGCCAGCAGCGTGGACTCCTTTGCCTCCTACAATGAGCAGTTCTTC. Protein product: CASSVDSFASYNEQFF.